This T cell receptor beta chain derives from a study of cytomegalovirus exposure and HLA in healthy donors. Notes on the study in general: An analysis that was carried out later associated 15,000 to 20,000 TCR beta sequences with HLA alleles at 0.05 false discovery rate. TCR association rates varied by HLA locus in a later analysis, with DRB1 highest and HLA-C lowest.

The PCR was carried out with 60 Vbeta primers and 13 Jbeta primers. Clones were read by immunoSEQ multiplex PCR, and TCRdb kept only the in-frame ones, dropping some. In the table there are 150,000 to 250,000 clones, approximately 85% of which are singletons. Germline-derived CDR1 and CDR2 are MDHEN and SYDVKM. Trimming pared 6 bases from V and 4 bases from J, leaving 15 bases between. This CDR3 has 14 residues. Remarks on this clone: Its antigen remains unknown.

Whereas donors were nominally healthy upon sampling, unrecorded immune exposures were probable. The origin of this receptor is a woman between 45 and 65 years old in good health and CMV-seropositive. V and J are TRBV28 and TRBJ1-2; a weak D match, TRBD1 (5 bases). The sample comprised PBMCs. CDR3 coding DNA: TGTGCCAGCAGGACTTCCGGGAGGGGCTATGGCTACACCTTC. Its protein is CASRTSGRGYGYTF.